Presented here are 21 T cell receptor beta chains from one specimen sequenced in a study of T cells in Graves' hyperthyroidism and ophthalmopathy (dated by TCRdb to the late 2010s). The library was produced with multiplex PCR. Sequencing was carried out with an Illumina HiSeq 2000. TCR beta CDR3 regions were amplified from RNA transcripts. A first-round RT-PCR of the TCR CDR3 used the HTBI primer set with the Qiagen OneStep RT-PCR kit. TCRdb trimmed public reads at Q25 via fastp, called clones via MiXCR and kept in-frame beta chains. Each CDR3 protein appears once, grouped with its most common genes and DNA. The sample includes hundreds of thousands of distinct CDR3 sequences, with about 20% observed a single time. The ten most abundant clones make up roughly 30% of the sample. Sample: blood. These TCRs come from a man aged 25-45 years with Graves' ophthalmopathy.

In its sample, this clonotype was seen many times. This chain uses TRBV7-9 with TRBJ2-5; 8 nucleotides line up with TRBD2. The CDR3 covers 18 residues. V lost 2 bases, J lost 7 bases, and 18 bases stayed unmatched. CDR1 and CDR2 from the germline V gene are SEHNR and FQNEAQ (reference sequence). In DNA, the CDR3 is TGTGCCAGCAGCTTATTAGTAGCGGGAAAGATACCAAGAAGGACCCAGTACTTC. As protein: CASSLLVAGKIPRRTQYF.

The chain combines TRBV29-1 with TRBJ2-3; D unresolved. The germline CDR1 and CDR2 sequences are SQVTM and ANQGSEA. CDR3 length equals 15 residues. Trimming stripped 6 bases from V and 3 bases from J, with 19 bases between. DNA of the CDR3: TGCAGCGTAGACCTAACCTCCTTAGGGACAGATACGCAGTATTTT. It translates to CSVDLTSLGTDTQYF.

This clonotype was recorded at least ten times. V usage is TRBV6-1 and J usage is TRBJ1-1; a weak D match, TRBD1 (5 bases). The CDR3 loop spans 16 amino acids. V lost 4 bases to trimming and J lost 3 bases, with 18 bases between them. CDR1 and CDR2 (germline): MNHNS, SASEGT. The CDR3 region is CASSARGLFLDTEAFF. CDR3 DNA sequence: TGTGCCAGCAGTGCGCGGGGACTCTTCTTGGACACTGAAGCTTTCTTT.

This clonotype was counted between two and nine times. The chain combines TRBV12-3 or TRBV12-4 with TRBJ2-7, with TRBD2 identical over 16 bases. Trimming took 4 bases from V and 0 from J; bases not matched to a gene: 3. This CDR3 region has 17 residues. CDR3 DNA sequence: TGTGCCAGCAGTTCGGGACTAGCGGGAGGGAGCTCCTACGAGCAGTACTTC. Protein: CASSSGLAGGSSYEQYF.

This clonotype was recorded at least ten times. The CDR3 sequence: CASRGSGKNEQFF. The CDR3 DNA sequence: TGTGCCAGCAGAGGGAGTGGAAAAAATGAGCAGTTCTTC. V and J are TRBV11-2 and TRBJ2-1; tentative D call: TRBD2 (5 bases). The CDR3 consists of 13 residues. Germline CDR1 reads SGHAT; CDR2 reads FQNNGV. V was cut by 6 bases and J by 7 bases, with 13 bases left in between.

This clonotype was counted at least ten times. The J gene is TRBJ2-7, the V gene TRBV30, with 11 bases aligning to TRBD2. CDR3 length equals 15 residues. With 3 bases clipped from V and 1 base from J, the junction kept 5 bases outside the gene matches. From germline, CDR1 is GTSNPN and CDR2 SVGIG (reference sequence). CDR3 protein: CAWSSLAGVSYEQYF. CDR3 coding DNA: TGTGCCTGGAGCTCACTAGCGGGAGTATCCTACGAGCAGTACTTC.

In this sample, this clonotype turned up a few times. The chain uses TRBV20-1 and TRBJ2-1, with TRBD2 matching 8 bases. The germline CDR1 and CDR2 sequences are DFQATT and SNEGSKA (reference sequence). Germline trimming cut 0 bases from V and 4 bases from J; bases unmatched to any gene: 5. The CDR3 is made up of 15 amino acids. The CDR3 spells CSARDRAGEYNEQFF. Written as DNA, the CDR3 is TGCAGTGCTAGAGATCGAGCGGGAGAATACAATGAGCAGTTCTTC.

In its sample, this clonotype was seen a few times. The chain is built from TRBV27 and TRBJ2-1, with 10 nucleotides matching TRBD2. The J segment lost 6 bases and the V segment lost 4 bases, leaving 6 bases of the junction unmatched. The CDR3 loop spans 15 amino acids. Germline-derived CDR1 and CDR2 are MNHEY and SMNVEV (reference sequence). CDR3 coding DNA: TGTGCCAGCAGTTCGGCTAGCGGGAGAGGCAATGAGCAGTTCTTC. Protein: CASSSASGRGNEQFF.

The V gene is TRBV10-3, the J gene TRBJ2-7, with 13 bases that match TRBD2. Germline lookup yields CDR1 ENHRY and CDR2 SYGVKD. V gave up 6 bases and J gave up 2 bases; unmatched junction bases: 4. CDR3 size: 15 residues. The CDR3 loop is CAIRATSGRTYEQYF. In nucleotides, the CDR3 is TGTGCCATCAGAGCGACTAGCGGGAGGACCTACGAGCAGTACTTC.

The genes are TRBV20-1 and TRBJ1-3; no clear D. V was pared by 2 bases and J by 0 bases, with 5 bases between. The CDR3 extends over 13 amino acids. Germline V CDR1 and CDR2: DFQATT, SNEGSKA (reference sequence). This CDR3 is CSARRPSGNTIYF. The CDR3 DNA sequence: TGCAGTGCTAGAAGGCCCTCTGGAAACACCATATATTTT.

The rearrangement links TRBV18 to TRBJ2-1; 11 bases are shared with TRBD2. The CDR3 is 17 amino acids. J lost 5 bases, V lost 2 bases, and 8 bases had no gene match. The germline V gene has CDR1 KGHSH and CDR2 LQKENI. As DNA, the CDR3 is TGTGCCAGCTCACCATCAATAGCGGGAGGGAAGAACAATGAGCAGTTCTTC. Translated, it gives CASSPSIAGGKNNEQFF.

This clonotype was detected many times. The chain is built from TRBV28 and TRBJ2-7; D is tentatively TRBD1 or TRBD2 (7 bases each). V lost 3 bases and J 1 base, leaving 13 bases between the germline ends. The CDR3 is 15 residues long. Germline V CDR1 and CDR2: MDHEN, SYDVKM. The CDR3 loop reads CASSFGGTESYEQYF. CDR3 coding DNA: TGTGCCAGCAGTTTCGGGGGGACAGAGTCCTACGAGCAGTACTTC.

The chain is built from TRBV5-6 and TRBJ1-1; no definite D call. In germline, CDR1 is SGHDT, CDR2 YYEEEE. Trimming cost V 4 bases and J 4 bases, with 20 bases left between them. The CDR3 spans 16 residues. CDR3 nucleotide sequence: TGTGCCAGCAGCCCCTCAAACCCCAGCCGGGGCACTGAAGCTTTCTTT. This gives the protein CASSPSNPSRGTEAFF.

Notes on this clonotype: A read error may account for a junction end that differs from germline. The chain combines TRBV9 with TRBJ2-7, with TRBD1 matching 8 bases. The germline V gene has CDR1 SGDLS and CDR2 YYNGEE. The CDR3 contains 14 residues. CDR3 bases: TGTGCCAGCAGCGCCTCAGGGGGCTCCAACGAGCAGTACTTC. Translating gives CASSASGGSNEQYF.

This chain joins TRBV24-1 and TRBJ2-7; D unclear. This CDR3 has 13 amino acids. The V end lost 6 bases, the J end lost 1 base, and 9 bases lay between the germline ends. Germline CDR1 reads KGHDR; CDR2 reads SFDVKD. The DNA of the CDR3 is TGTGCCACCAGTCCTGAAAATTCCTACGAGCAGTACTTC. Protein sequence: CATSPENSYEQYF.

The rearrangement uses TRBV19 and TRBJ1-1, with unresolved D. This CDR3 has 13 residues. V was pared by 2 bases and J by 1 base, with 5 bases between. The germline CDR1 and CDR2 sequences are LNHDA and SQIVND (reference sequence). The CDR3 nucleotides are TGTGCCAGTAGTATAACGCGGAACACTGAAGCTTTCTTT. Protein product: CASSITRNTEAFF.

This clonotype was seen a few times. The chain carries TRBV28 and TRBJ2-7; possibly TRBD2 for D (6 bases). V lost 10 bases and J 5 bases, leaving 18 bases between the germline ends. CDR1 is MDHEN, CDR2 SYDVKM, per germline. CDR3 size: 13 residues. The CDR3, as DNA: TGTGCCACCAAGGAGGGAGTCAGCGACGAGCAGTACTTC. Encoded protein: CATKEGVSDEQYF. The variable domain in full, completed from reference TRBV28 and TRBJ2-7, reads DVKVTQSSRYLVKRTGEKVFLECVQDMDHENMFWYRQDPGLGLRLIYFSYDVKMKEKGDIPEGYSVSREKKERFSLILESASTNQTSMYLCATKEGVSDEQYFGPGTRLTVT.

This rearrangement joins TRBV29-1 to TRBJ2-5; D is possibly TRBD1 (6 bases). Looked up from germline, CDR1 is SQVTM and CDR2 is ANQGSEA. The V gene lost 7 bases and the J gene lost 5 bases, with 14 bases spanning the gap. This CDR3 is 12 amino acids long. CDR3 amino acids: CSAETTGETQYF. The CDR3 region has the DNA TGCAGCGCAGAGACAACAGGGGAGACCCAGTACTTC.

This clonotype was detected many times. The chain employs TRBV2 and TRBJ2-1; 12 bases agree with TRBD2. CDR3 length: 15 amino acids. Trimming at V came to 6 bases and at J to 3 bases, leaving 3 bases not matched to a gene. Germline-derived CDR1 and CDR2 are SNHLY and FYNNEI. The CDR3 protein is CASSQTSGGYNEQFF. The CDR3 bases are TGTGCCAGCAGCCAGACTAGCGGGGGCTACAATGAGCAGTTCTTC.

This clonotype was observed a handful of times. The rearrangement links TRBV20-1 to TRBJ2-2; D uncertain. This CDR3 spans 16 amino acids. V was trimmed by 2 bases and J by 2 bases, leaving 15 bases between them. The germline V gene encodes CDR1 DFQATT and CDR2 SNEGSKA (reference sequence). CDR3 nucleotides: TGCAGTGCTAGATTCCCGCGCAGGATTAACACCGGGGAGCTGTTTTTT. Its translation: CSARFPRRINTGELFF.

The chain uses TRBV25-1 and TRBJ2-2; no definite D call. Germline lookup yields CDR1 MGHDK and CDR2 SYGVNS. V dropped 2 bases and J dropped 7 bases, with 8 bases sitting between them. The CDR3 totals 13 residues. The CDR3 region has the DNA TGTGCCAGCAGTGAAGGGGTAGTCGGGGAGCTGTTTTTT. It is translated as CASSEGVVGELFF. The full variable domain, its missing parts supplied by reference TRBV25-1 and TRBJ2-2, is EADIYQTPRYLVIGTGKKITLECSQTMGHDKMYWYQQDPGMELHLIHYSYGVNSTEKGDLSSESTVSRIRTEHFPLTLESARPSHTSQYLCASSEGVVGELFFGEGSRLTVL.